This entry concerns a single T cell receptor (beta chain). What it binds is not known. This entry belongs to a study of beta chain features in type 1 diabetes. Study conclusions and caveats: There was no resolution here of whether HLA type influences TCRB rearrangement. The naive, central memory and Treg TCRB repertoires looked more alike in patients than they did in healthy donors. When Type 1 diabetes patients were examined, their TCRB CDR3s proved moderately but significantly shorter in all four CD4+ subsets. Individuals with type 1 diabetes displayed fewer insertions and more deletions at VDJ junctions.

Germline CDR1 reads SEHNR; CDR2 reads FQNEAQ (reference sequence). With V trimmed by 4 bases and J by 2 bases, 15 bases remained unmatched. The CDR3 sequence is 18 residues long. Expressed TCRB transcripts were sequenced, since all the RNA that had been isolated was reverse transcribed. Here immunoSEQ multiplex PCR was the method, and the copy in TCRdb shows in-frame clones only, minus some. Of around 400,000 clones detected, roughly 16% appear once; the ten largest clones hold under 0.02%. The V call is TRBV7-9, the J call TRBJ2-3; TRBD1 agrees at 7 bases. The sequenced material came from naive CD4+ T cells from blood. This clonotype was sampled from a woman younger than 30 in good health. This CDR3 is CASSSPLTDRVYTDTQYF. CDR3 in DNA: TGTGCCAGCAGCTCCCCTCTAACCGACAGGGTCTACACAGATACGCAGTATTTT.